Reported below is one T cell receptor (beta chain). The target of this receptor is not known. This record comes from a study of CXCR3-negative and CXCR3-positive naive CD8 T cells (dated 2019 in TCRdb). A note on the overall study: About 135 million TRB reads were obtained in total, roughly 1.5 +/- 0.3 million reads per library. Diversity and physicochemical repertoire analyses were performed on around ten donors pooled from two independent experiments. Naive subsets from about five donors and memory cells from 3 donors were included in the TRBV-TRBJ cluster analysis.

Sequencing took place on a NextSeq 550. The Human TCR Profiling Kit (MiLaboratory) was used to prepare UMI-labeled 5' RACE TRB cDNA libraries. The full amount of extracted RNA was used for cDNA synthesis, and the full amount of resulting cDNA was used for PCR amplification. The libraries were made side by side, with each library going through the same number of PCR cycles. In the source study's methods: MIGEC and MiXCR extracted about 50,000 +/- 10,000 unique UMI-labeled TRB cDNA molecules per library, requiring at least two reads per UMI. On average, about 40,000 +/- 10,000 functional in-frame TRB CDR3 nucleotide clonotypes lacking stop codons were found per library. After each sample was downsampled to 5000 UMI-labeled TRB molecules, VDJtools was used to calculate diversity metrics such as normalized Shannon-Wiener and Chao1. VDJtools was used to calculate clonotype-size-weighted physicochemical properties of the central five CDR3 residues, namely interaction energy, strength, volume and Kidera factor 4. Following reprocessing of the reads by TCRdb, the data hold one row per CDR3 protein sequence and no DNA is available. It is TCRdb's table, rather than the study itself, that gives the V and J calls and clone size. The table held for this sample gives approximately 89,000 distinct CDR3 sequences. Clones ranked in the top ten supply almost 0.55% of the sample.

For every CD8+ T cell subset, 300,000 cells were flow-sorted straight into RLT lysis buffer, and each subset was sorted in triplicate. To keep memory contaminants out, a stringent definition of naive CD8+ T cells was applied: CD45RO-CCR7+CD27+CD95-. Standard density gradient centrifugation was used to isolate peripheral blood mononuclear cells from buffy coats. Naive CXCR3-negative and CXCR3-positive CD8+ T cells were flow-sorted on a FACSAria III. An RNeasy Mini Kit was used to extract total RNA from the sorted cells. The CDR3, from cysteine to phenylalanine, totals 14 residues. DNA was not recorded. Reading the germline V gene (reference sequence) gives CDR1 MNHEY and CDR2 SMNVEV. The paper's findings and limits, for the study overall: TRBV-TRBJ usage was similar between naive CXCR3-negative and CXCR3-positive cells from the same donor, while memory cells showed distinct patterns. Both naive subsets had comparably high repertoire diversity, while memory CD8+ T cells had much lower repertoire diversity. Because surface CD5, which is linked to self-reactivity in mice, was comparable between the naive subsets, TCR interaction strength was also inferred from the physicochemical properties of TRB CDR3s. CXCR3 expression partially decreased after cryopreservation, so most assays used freshly isolated PBMCs. TRB CDR3s from CXCR3-positive naive cells showed higher hydrophobicity (lower Kidera factor 4), lower energy, and higher strength and volume indices than CXCR3-negative naive cells.

Sequences were obtained from naive CXCR3+ CD8+ T cells from blood. Explained via the paper, the cell subset or site label denotes: CD45RO-CCR7+CD27+CD95- naive CD8+ T cells expressing CXCR3 (TNR3+). The receptor was derived from a human donor in good health. Some clones in this sample may be carry-over from other donors' samples. The sequence is built from TRBV27 and TRBJ1-1. The CDR3 has the sequence CASSLGLDGTEAFF.